A selection of T cell receptor beta chains follows, all from one sample in a study of graft-versus-host responses after intestinal transplantation. The antigens for these receptors are not known. Clones were read by immunoSEQ multiplex PCR, and TCRdb kept only the in-frame ones, dropping some. The sample includes about 94,000 clones, roughly 90% of them seen just once. Sequenced here: unstimulated CD8+ T cells sorted from spleen or lymph node cells, sampled before intestinal transplant. The receptors stem from a human donor who received an intestinal transplant. Each CDR3 is given with its conserved first and last residue. D genes are given only for firm matches. A clone size is listed for some rows: how often the clone was seen (once, few, many), or a class if it is expanded.

>TRBD2|TRBV4-1|TRBJ2-1|-
CASSPPSGLINEQFF
TGCGCCAGCAGCCCCCCTAGCGGACTAATCAATGAGCAGTTCTTC
>-|TRBV7-2|TRBJ1-3|-
CASSLRVGISSGNTIYF
TGTGCCAGCAGTCTTCGGGTAGGAATTAGCTCTGGAAACACCATATATTTT
>TRBD2|TRBV4-1|TRBJ2-5|-
CASSQTETTSGYQETQYF
TGCGCCAGCAGCCAAACGGAAACGACTAGCGGATACCAAGAGACCCAGTACTTC
>TRBD1|TRBV15|TRBJ1-4|-
CATRDRGRNEKLFF
TGTGCCACCAGAGACAGGGGGCGTAATGAAAAACTGTTTTTT
>-|TRBV29-1|TRBJ2-1|-
CSVVKDSSYNEQFF
TGCAGCGTAGTAAAGGACAGCTCCTACAATGAGCAGTTCTTC
>TRBD1|TRBV30|TRBJ2-1|-
CAWMGDRGPHEQFF
TGTGCCTGGATGGGAGACAGGGGGCCGCATGAGCAGTTCTTC
>-|TRBV4-1|TRBJ2-1|once
CASSWVRGSYNEQFF
TGCGCCAGCAGCTGGGTGCGGGGCTCCTACAATGAGCAGTTCTTC
>-|TRBV19|TRBJ1-2|-
CASSPLGSGDYGYTF
TGTGCCAGTAGCCCCCTCGGATCCGGGGACTATGGCTACACCTTC
>TRBD1|TRBV29-1|TRBJ1-2|-
CSTRDRGSLYSGYTF
TGCAGCACCCGGGACAGGGGGTCCTTATATTCGGGCTACACCTTC
>TRBD1|TRBV30|TRBJ2-7|-
CAWSGLGTGGYEQYF
TGTGCCTGGAGTGGGCTTGGGACAGGGGGCTACGAGCAGTACTTC
>TRBD1|TRBV11-2|TRBJ2-7|-
CASSFGTGAYEQYF
TGTGCCAGCAGCTTCGGGACAGGGGCCTACGAGCAGTACTTC
>-|TRBV30|TRBJ1-2|few
CAWSEESGYTF
TGTGCCTGGAGTGAGGAGAGTGGCTACACCTTC
>-|TRBV4-1|TRBJ2-5|-
CASSHVRGQETQYF
TGCGCCAGCAGCCATGTCAGGGGCCAAGAGACCCAGTACTTC
>-|TRBV28|TRBJ1-2|-
CASSLYGPGSYTF
TGTGCCAGCAGTTTATACGGGCCCGGGAGCTACACCTTC
>-|TRBV7-3|TRBJ2-1|-
CASSPLSGSSYNEQFF
TGTGCCAGCAGCCCCCTAAGCGGTAGCTCCTACAATGAGCAGTTCTTC
>-|TRBV19|TRBJ1-1|-
CASSIGVTEAFF
TGTGCCAGTAGTATAGGAGTGACTGAAGCTTTCTTT
>TRBD2|TRBV5-6|TRBJ2-5|-
CASSPFEGGPGETQYF
TGTGCCAGCAGCCCCTTTGAGGGAGGGCCGGGAGAGACCCAGTACTTC
>TRBD1|TRBV2|TRBJ1-6|few
CARGTGELLHF
TGTGCCAGAGGGACAGGGGAGCTCCTCCACTTT
>-|TRBV6-5|TRBJ2-2|-
CASSYSTGWNTGELFF
TGTGCCAGCAGTTACTCGACGGGGTGGAACACCGGGGAGCTGTTTTTT
>-|TRBV19|TRBJ1-3|-
CASSLGNTIYF
TGTGCCAGTAGTCTTGGAAACACCATATATTTT
>TRBD1|TRBV27|TRBJ1-1|-
CASSLSQGTVTEAFF
TGTGCCAGCAGTCTATCCCAGGGGACAGTCACTGAAGCTTTCTTT
>-|TRBV30|TRBJ1-2|-
CAWSYGQGRGYTF
TGTGCCTGGAGCTATGGGCAGGGGAGAGGCTACACCTTC